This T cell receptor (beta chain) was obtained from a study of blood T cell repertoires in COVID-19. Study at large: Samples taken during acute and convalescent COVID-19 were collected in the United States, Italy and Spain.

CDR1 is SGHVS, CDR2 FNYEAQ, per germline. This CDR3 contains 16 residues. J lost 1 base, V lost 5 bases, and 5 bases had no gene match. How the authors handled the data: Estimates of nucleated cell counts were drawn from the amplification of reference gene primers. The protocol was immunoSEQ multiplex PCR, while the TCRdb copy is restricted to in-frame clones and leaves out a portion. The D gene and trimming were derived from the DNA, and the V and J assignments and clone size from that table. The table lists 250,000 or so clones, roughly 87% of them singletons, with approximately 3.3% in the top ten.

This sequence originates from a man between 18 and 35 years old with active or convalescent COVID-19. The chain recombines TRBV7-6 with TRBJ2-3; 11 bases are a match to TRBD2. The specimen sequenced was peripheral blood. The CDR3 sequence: CASSPTSGRGTDTQYF. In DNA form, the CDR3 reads TGTGCCAGCAGCCCCACTAGCGGGAGAGGCACAGATACGCAGTATTTT.